The 20 T cell receptor beta chains below come from one sample, sequenced in a study of blood T cell repertoires in COVID-19. The repertoire was sequenced with immunoSEQ multiplex PCR; TCRdb's copy has only in-frame clones and lacks some. The repertoire holds 350,000 to 400,000 clones, with about 90% as singletons. The sample comprised PBMCs or T cells enriched from blood (not recorded which). The receptor source for this set is a man in his forties in a cohort exposed to, infected with or recovered from COVID-19 (not recorded which).

Here the CDR3 reads CASSFSGGTGELFF. The CDR3 DNA reads TGTGCCAGCAGCTTCTCGGGAGGAACCGGGGAGCTGTTTTTT. The rearrangement uses TRBV11-2 and TRBJ2-2, with 7 bases aligning to TRBD2. Germline V gene sequence: CDR1 SGHAT, CDR2 FQNNGV. This CDR3 is built from 14 residues. Trimming took 3 bases from V and 5 from J; bases not matched to a gene: 3.

J is TRBJ2-7 and V is TRBV3-1 (or the pseudogene TRBV3-2), with TRBD2 matching over 9 bases. This CDR3 region has 16 residues. V dropped 1 base and J dropped 7; count of bases not matched to a gene: 11. Germline-derived CDR1 and CDR2 are LGHDT and YNNKEL (reference sequence). The CDR3 DNA is TGTGCCAGCAGCCAAGGCCCCGCGGGAGGGCCCGGGGAGCAGTACTTC. It yields the protein CASSQGPAGGPGEQYF.

On this clone: This sample includes further DNA sequences coding for the same CDR3. This chain uses TRBV28 with TRBJ1-3, with 7 bases that match TRBD1. This CDR3 comprises 14 residues. CDR1 is MDHEN, CDR2 SYDVKM, per germline. V shed 6 bases and J 3 bases; nucleotides not matched to a gene: 5. Here the CDR3 DNA reads TGTGCCAGCAGCCTCGACAGGGTTGGAAACACCATATATTTT. It encodes CASSLDRVGNTIYF.

The gene calls are TRBV7-9 and TRBJ2-5; 10 bases align to TRBD2. This CDR3 has 18 amino acids. Germline-derived CDR1 and CDR2 are SEHNR and FQNEAQ (reference sequence). The ends lost 7 bases at V and 4 bases at J; junction bases unmatched: 18. CDR3 sequence reads: CASTPSGRTIWIGETQYF. The CDR3, as DNA: TGTGCCAGCACCCCTAGCGGGAGAACTATTTGGATCGGAGAGACCCAGTACTTC.

The J gene is TRBJ1-1, the V gene TRBV6-5, with a weak D call TRBD1 (6 bases). The CDR3 runs 14 residues. V lost 6 bases, J lost 4 bases, and 15 bases lay in between. CDR1 and CDR2 from the germline V gene are MNHEY and SVGAGI. The CDR3 DNA follows: TGTGCCAGCAGACTAACAGGGCAGAGCACTGAAGCTTTCTTT. Amino acid sequence: CASRLTGQSTEAFF.

The chain combines TRBV9 with TRBJ2-2; D not certain. CDR3 length: 15 residues. V was pared by 0 bases and J by 6 bases, with 12 bases between. Germline assignment: CDR1 SGDLS and CDR2 YYNGEE. The DNA of the CDR3 is TGTGCCAGCAGCGTAGAGTTTGTCAGGCCCGGGGAGCTGTTTTTT. Protein product: CASSVEFVRPGELFF.

The genes are TRBV9 and TRBJ1-3, with D possibly being TRBD1 (6 bases). This CDR3 has 14 amino acids. V lost 3 bases, J lost 2 bases, and 9 bases lay in between. The V gene's germline CDR1 is SGDLS and CDR2 YYNGEE. The CDR3 loop is CASSAGTPGNTIYF. CDR3 coding DNA: TGTGCCAGCAGCGCCGGGACACCTGGAAACACCATATATTTT.

The chain carries TRBV18 and TRBJ2-1; tentative D call: TRBD2 (6 bases). CDR1 KGHSH and CDR2 LQKENI come from the germline V gene. V dropped 5 bases and J dropped 6 bases, with 14 bases sitting between them. The CDR3 contains 14 residues. CDR3 in amino acids: CASSEGGPPNEQFF. CDR3 DNA: TGTGCCAGCTCAGAGGGAGGTCCCCCCAATGAGCAGTTCTTC.

The chain carries TRBV27 and TRBJ2-3; TRBD2 aligns across 14 bases. Trimming removed 5 bases from V and 4 bases from J; junction bases left unmatched: 14. The CDR3 is made up of 19 amino acids. Per the germline V gene, CDR1 is MNHEY and CDR2 is SMNVEV (reference sequence). CDR3 residues: CASSKYPRTSGRQADTQYF. The CDR3 DNA reads as TGTGCCAGCAGTAAATATCCCCGGACTAGCGGGAGGCAAGCAGATACGCAGTATTTT.

The V call is TRBV7-9, the J call TRBJ2-1; maybe TRBD2 (6 bases). Deletions cut 0 bases from V and 2 bases from J, with 8 bases between. In germline, CDR1 is SEHNR, CDR2 FQNEAQ (reference sequence). The CDR3 is 15 residues long. The CDR3 is CASSLAEGPYNEQFF. The CDR3 nucleotides read TGTGCCAGCAGCTTAGCGGAGGGGCCCTACAATGAGCAGTTCTTC.

In this sample, this clone turned up once. The rearrangement uses TRBV10-1 and TRBJ2-7; TRBD1 matches 12 bases. The CDR3 totals 16 residues. CDR1 is WNHNN and CDR2 is SYGVQD in the germline V gene (reference sequence). Germline trimming cut 6 bases from V and 4 bases from J; bases unmatched to any gene: 10. For the CDR3, the DNA is TGCGCCAGCAGCTACCACCGGGACAGGGGGCTGTACGAGCAGTACTTC. The encoded protein is CASSYHRDRGLYEQYF.

The chain carries TRBV6-5 and TRBJ2-7; D possibly corresponds to TRBD1 (5 bases). V dropped 10 bases and J dropped 2 bases, with 12 bases sitting between them. The CDR3 has 12 amino acids. The germline CDR1 and CDR2 sequences are MNHEY and SVGAGI. The CDR3 reads CATGHQTYEQYF. CDR3 bases: TGTGCCACCGGACATCAAACCTACGAGCAGTACTTC.

This rearrangement joins TRBV11-2 to TRBJ2-5, with 11 bases aligning to TRBD2. With V trimmed by 0 bases and J by 7 bases, 7 bases remained unmatched. The CDR3 has 16 residues. Germline V gene sequence: CDR1 SGHAT, CDR2 FQNNGV. The CDR3 sequence is CASSLDYSGRAGTQYF. The CDR3 DNA reads TGTGCCAGCAGCTTAGATTATAGCGGGAGGGCCGGGACCCAGTACTTC.

V gene TRBV5-4 combines with J gene TRBJ2-5; 8 bases are shared with TRBD2. The CDR3 sequence is 13 residues long. V dropped 4 bases and J dropped 4; count of bases not matched to a gene: 3. Looked up from germline, CDR1 is SGHNT and CDR2 is YYREEE (reference sequence). Written as DNA, the CDR3 is TGTGCCAGCAGCCCAGCGGGAGTAGAGACCCAGTACTTC. Protein: CASSPAGVETQYF.

CDR3 in amino acids: CASSLPRVGYTF. The CDR3 DNA follows: TGTGCCAGCAGTTTGCCCAGGGTTGGCTACACCTTC. This chain connects TRBV28 to TRBJ1-2; maybe TRBD1 (5 bases). Looked up from germline, CDR1 is MDHEN and CDR2 is SYDVKM. Trimming took 3 bases from V and 7 from J, leaving 9 bases between them. The CDR3 has 12 residues.

The V and J genes are TRBV29-1 and TRBJ1-2; TRBD1 is a possible D gene (5 bases). The CDR3 length is 12 residues. Germline V CDR1 and CDR2: SQVTM, ANQGSEA. V shed 7 bases and J shed 2 bases, with 11 bases lying between them. The CDR3 DNA sequence: TGCAGCGCCCTAAGACAGAACTATGGCTACACCTTC. As protein: CSALRQNYGYTF.

J is TRBJ1-5 and V is TRBV7-2; TRBD1 aligns across 8 bases. The length of the CDR3 is 15 residues. Per the germline V gene, CDR1 is SGHTA and CDR2 is FQGNSA. V lost 5 bases, J lost 4 bases, and 7 bases stayed unmatched. This CDR3 is CASSRTGTQNQPQHF. In DNA form, the CDR3 reads TGTGCCAGCAGCAGGACAGGGACGCAAAATCAGCCCCAGCATTTT.

This clone has a handful of counts. This chain connects TRBV20-1 to TRBJ2-5; no firm D call. Trimming removed 6 bases at V and 5 bases at J, with 7 bases between. The CDR3 length is 10 residues. Germline values: CDR1 DFQATT, CDR2 SNEGSKA (reference sequence). The CDR3 sequence: CSATGETQYF. DNA for the CDR3: TGCAGTGCCACCGGGGAGACCCAGTACTTC.

As regards this clone: Other DNA sequences from this sample encode an identical CDR3 as well. CDR3 residues: CASSSTGGTNEKLFF. The CDR3 coding sequence is TGCGCCAGCAGCTCGACGGGGGGAACTAATGAAAAACTGTTTTTT. This chain joins TRBV5-1 and TRBJ1-4; D may be TRBD1 (5 bases). The CDR3 has 15 residues. Trimming took 3 bases from V and 1 from J, leaving 10 bases between them. Germline V CDR1 and CDR2: SGHRS, YFSETQ.

Comments on this clone: A junction boundary mismatches the germline segment, possibly from a read error. V is TRBV30 and J is TRBJ2-1, with TRBD2 matching 13 bases. The germline V gene encodes CDR1 GTSNPN and CDR2 SVGIG (reference sequence). CDR3 length: 14 residues. CDR3 residues: CTWSRLAGGDEQFF. The CDR3 bases are TGTACCTGGAGCCGACTAGCGGGAGGCGATGAGCAGTTCTTC.